These 20 T cell receptor beta chains were all obtained from the same sample, sequenced in a study of blood T cell repertoires in COVID-19. This table comes from immunoSEQ multiplex PCR, and its TCRdb copy is limited to in-frame clones, with some not included. This table holds a few hundred thousand clones, 87% found once. The sequenced sample consisted of peripheral blood. These receptors all come from a young man with active or convalescent COVID-19.

V is TRBV28 and J is TRBJ2-7; D is unclear. V was cut by 2 bases and J by 3 bases, with 5 bases left in between. CDR1 and CDR2 from the germline V gene are MDHEN and SYDVKM. The CDR3 contains 12 residues. CDR3 sequence reads: CASSLQNYEQYF. In nucleotides, the CDR3 is TGTGCCAGCAGTTTACAGAACTACGAGCAGTACTTC.

This chain links TRBV2 with TRBJ1-2; TRBD1 matches 7 bases. CDR1 is SNHLY, CDR2 FYNNEI, per germline. With 3 bases clipped from V and 0 bases from J, the junction kept 1 base outside the gene matches. The CDR3 totals 14 residues. CDR3 in DNA: TGTGCCAGCAGTGACAGGGGGTCTAACTATGGCTACACCTTC. The encoded protein is CASSDRGSNYGYTF.

The genes are TRBV7-2 and TRBJ2-1; 8 bases match TRBD2. The V gene end was trimmed by 3 bases and the J gene end by 6 bases; junction bases not matched to a gene: 7. The CDR3 is 15 residues long. In germline, CDR1 is SGHTA, CDR2 FQGNSA. This chain's CDR3 is CASSFPGGLPNEQFF. CDR3 DNA: TGTGCCAGCAGCTTTCCGGGGGGGCTTCCCAATGAGCAGTTCTTC.

The chain combines TRBV5-6 with TRBJ2-2; weak D call: TRBD1 (5 bases). The germline V gene encodes CDR1 SGHDT and CDR2 YYEEEE. V was trimmed by 3 bases and J by 3 bases, leaving 15 bases between them. There are 16 residues in the CDR3. CDR3 amino acids: CASSSRRQTYTGELFF. The CDR3 DNA sequence: TGTGCCAGCAGCTCCCGTAGACAGACCTACACCGGGGAGCTGTTTTTT.

J is TRBJ2-1 and V is TRBV19; 8 positions agree with TRBD2. Trimming removed 8 bases from V and 8 bases from J; junction bases left unmatched: 17. The CDR3 contains 16 residues. CDR1 LNHDA and CDR2 SQIVND come from the germline V gene (reference sequence). The CDR3 DNA reads as TGTGCCAGTCAAATTCAAGCCGGGAGGGCCCTCCATGAGCAGTTCTTC. This codes for CASQIQAGRALHEQFF. Complete variable domain (other parts from reference TRBV19 and TRBJ2-1): DGGITQSPKYLFRKEGQNVTLSCEQNLNHDAMYWYRQDPGQGLRLIYYSQIVNDFQKGDIAEGYSVSREKKESFPLTVTSAQKNPTAFYLCASQIQAGRALHEQFFGPGTRLTVL.

The genes are TRBV3-1 (or the pseudogene TRBV3-2) and TRBJ1-5; TRBD1 is a possible D gene (5 bases). From germline, CDR1 is LGHDT and CDR2 YNNKEL (reference sequence). The CDR3 loop spans 13 amino acids. V dropped 6 bases and J dropped 4 bases, with 10 bases sitting between them. The CDR3 sequence is CASSRQRNQPQHF. The CDR3 coding sequence is TGTGCCAGCAGTCGACAGAGGAATCAGCCCCAGCATTTT.

This chain joins TRBV5-1 and TRBJ1-2; perhaps TRBD1 as D (5 bases). The CDR3 extends over 14 amino acids. The V end was cut by 2 bases, the J end by 4 bases, with 12 bases between. Germline CDR1 and CDR2: SGHRS and YFSETQ. CDR3 residues: CASSFRGISYGYTF. The CDR3 DNA reads TGCGCCAGCAGCTTCCGGGGGATTAGCTATGGCTACACCTTC.

CDR3 bases: TGTGCCAGCAGCTCTAGGGTCCCCAACAGGAGAATGAACACTGAAGCTTTCTTT. Amino acid sequence: CASSSRVPNRRMNTEAFF. V and J are TRBV11-2 and TRBJ1-1; tentative D call: TRBD1 (5 bases). Trimming took off 4 bases at V and 0 bases at J, with 21 bases between the two ends. Per the germline V gene, CDR1 is SGHAT and CDR2 is FQNNGV. The CDR3 has 18 residues.

In this sample, this clone turned up a few times. The gene calls are TRBV18 and TRBJ2-2; D gene unclear. Germline V gene sequence: CDR1 KGHSH, CDR2 LQKENI. The CDR3 is 14 residues long. V lost 3 bases, J lost 7 bases, and 12 bases lay in between. The CDR3 is CASSPPEGVGELFF. The CDR3 DNA sequence: TGTGCCAGCTCACCCCCGGAAGGAGTCGGGGAGCTGTTTTTT.

The chain links TRBV2 to TRBJ1-3; TRBD1 is a possible D gene (5 bases). Germline V gene data show CDR1 as SNHLY and CDR2 as FYNNEI. CDR3 size: 15 residues. Between the trimmed V and J ends, which lost 1 base and 3 bases, there was a span of 10 bases. The CDR3 protein is CASSEDQGGGNTIYF. The CDR3 bases are TGTGCCAGCAGTGAAGACCAGGGCGGTGGAAACACCATATATTTT. The entire variable domain, with the rest obtained from reference TRBV2 and TRBJ1-3, is as follows: EPEVTQTPSHQVTQMGQEVILRCVPISNHLYFYWYRQILGQKVEFLVSFYNNEISEKSEIFDDQFSVERPDGSNFTLKIRSTKLEDSAMYFCASSEDQGGGNTIYFGEGSWLTVV.

The rearrangement joins TRBV7-6 to TRBJ1-1, with a weak D call TRBD1 (6 bases). With 0 bases removed from V and 4 bases from J, the gap between germline ends came to 9 bases. Germline CDR1 SGHVS, CDR2 FNYEAQ. The length of the CDR3 is 14 residues. The CDR3 sequence is CASSLAQGTTEAFF. CDR3 DNA: TGTGCCAGCAGCTTAGCTCAGGGGACCACTGAAGCTTTCTTT.

V is TRBV7-2 and J is TRBJ2-7; maybe TRBD1 (6 bases). The germline V gene encodes CDR1 SGHTA and CDR2 FQGNSA. The CDR3 sequence is 14 residues long. Trimming removed 0 bases at V and 4 bases at J, with 10 bases between. CDR3 sequence: CASSLAPGEYEQYF. CDR3 bases: TGTGCCAGCAGCTTAGCGCCAGGGGAGTACGAGCAGTACTTC.

This rearrangement joins TRBV5-1 to TRBJ2-1; 11 bases line up with TRBD1. From germline, CDR1 is SGHRS and CDR2 YFSETQ. V shed 0 bases, J shed 7 bases, and the junction held 6 bases outside the gene matches. There are 16 residues in the CDR3. The CDR3 coding sequence is TGCGCCAGCAGCTTGGATTGGGACAGGGGGTTTAATGAGCAGTTCTTC. Translated: CASSLDWDRGFNEQFF.

The chain is built from TRBV27 and TRBJ2-6, with 8 nucleotides matching TRBD1. Trimming removed 5 bases from V and 9 bases from J; junction bases left unmatched: 12. The germline CDR1 and CDR2 sequences are MNHEY and SMNVEV (reference sequence). The length of the CDR3 is 16 residues. Here the CDR3 reads CASSPIGQGIGNVLTF. DNA of the CDR3: TGTGCCAGCAGTCCAATAGGACAGGGTATCGGCAACGTCCTGACTTTC.

V usage is TRBV5-8 and J usage is TRBJ1-1; possibly TRBD1 for D (5 bases). The V and J ends lost 1 base and 1 base respectively, with 8 bases between them. The CDR3 has 14 amino acids. Germline V gene sequence: CDR1 SGHTS, CDR2 YDEGEE. The CDR3 sequence is CASSLFQGNTEAFF. CDR3 DNA: TGTGCCAGCAGCTTGTTTCAGGGGAACACTGAAGCTTTCTTT.

This clone was counted once. The rearrangement joins TRBV7-9 to TRBJ2-3; tentative D call: TRBD2 (6 bases). CDR3 length: 16 amino acids. The V and J ends lost 4 bases and 2 bases respectively, with 16 bases between them. Germline assignment: CDR1 SEHNR and CDR2 FQNEAQ (reference sequence). The CDR3 region has the DNA TGTGCCAGCAGCTACGTATCGGGAGTTGACACAGATACGCAGTATTTT. It specifies CASSYVSGVDTDTQYF.

The V and J genes are TRBV2 and TRBJ1-5; 7 nucleotides line up with TRBD1. Germline CDR1 is SNHLY and CDR2 is FYNNEI. The CDR3 loop spans 13 amino acids. After removal of 8 bases from V and 7 bases from J, the junction contained 8 bases not matched to a gene. This CDR3 is CASQVDREQPQHF. In DNA, the CDR3 is TGTGCCAGCCAAGTTGACAGGGAACAGCCCCAGCATTTT.

This chain joins TRBV15 and TRBJ1-2, with 8 bases identical to TRBD1. With V trimmed by 4 bases and J by 2 bases, 12 bases remained unmatched. This CDR3 region has 17 residues. Germline assignment: CDR1 LNHNV and CDR2 YYDKDF (reference sequence). The CDR3 here is CATSKVPTGGGNYGYTF. The DNA of the CDR3 is TGTGCCACCAGCAAGGTCCCCACAGGGGGAGGAAACTATGGCTACACCTTC.

The chain has TRBV5-8 and TRBJ2-1; 8 bases are shared with TRBD2. The germline V gene encodes CDR1 SGHTS and CDR2 YDEGEE. CDR3 size: 15 residues. The CDR3 spells CATLRGGSSYNEQFF. The CDR3 DNA is TGTGCTACACTTCGGGGGGGTAGCTCCTACAATGAGCAGTTCTTC.

The rearrangement uses TRBV7-2 and TRBJ2-7; 8 bases match TRBD1. The CDR3 contains 16 residues. Germline values: CDR1 SGHTA, CDR2 FQGNSA. V lost 0 bases, J lost 0 bases, and 4 bases stayed unmatched. CDR3 amino acids: CASSLASGGYSYEQYF. Written as DNA, the CDR3 is TGTGCCAGCAGCTTAGCATCAGGGGGCTACTCCTACGAGCAGTACTTC.